A selection of T cell receptor beta chains follows, all from one sample in a study of T cell repertoires in cytomegalovirus infection. TCRdb reanalysed the reads using MiXCR and keeps one entry per CDR3 protein. The sample records around 530,000 distinct CDR3 sequences, more than 25% being singletons. The specimen sequenced was PBMCs. All receptors come from a human donor in good health (CMV status not recorded). Some clones in this sample may be carry-over from other donors' samples. CDR3s include the opening cysteine and the closing phenylalanine or tryptophan. A D gene is named only where the DNA matches it firmly. Size is stated for part of the rows, as once, few or many counts, or as a class when the clone is expanded.

j_call | clone_size | v_call | d_call | cdr3_nt | cdr3_aa
TRBJ2-2 | NA | TRBV12-3/TRBV12-4 | NA | TGTGCCAGCAGCCGGGTCCCGGGAGGGGAGCTGTTTTTT | CASSRVPGGELFF
TRBJ1-1 | NA | TRBV12-5 | NA | TGTGCTAGTGGTTTGGTACTGTCACCTGAAGCTTTCTTT | CASGLVLSPEAFF
TRBJ2-1 | NA | TRBV5-4 | NA | TGTGCCAGCAGCCCCGAGCCCCTCAATGAGCAGTTCTTC | CASSPEPLNEQFF
TRBJ1-1 | many | TRBV7-9 | NA | TGTGCCAGCAGCTTAGACCATAAGAACACTGAAGCTTTCTTT | CASSLDHKNTEAFF
TRBJ2-7 | few | TRBV5-4 | NA | TGTGCCAGCAGCTTGGGACCTACTGAAGGGTACGAGCAGTACTTC | CASSLGPTEGYEQYF
TRBJ2-2 | NA | TRBV18 | TRBD2 | TGTGCCAGCTCTGAGCGGGAGTCCGGCGGGGAGCTGTTTTTT | CASSERESGGELFF
TRBJ2-1 | NA | TRBV5-1 | NA | TGCGCCAGCAGCTTGCGGATCGGGAGCGGCTACAATGAGCAGTTCTTC | CASSLRIGSGYNEQFF
TRBJ1-4 | NA | TRBV12-3/TRBV12-4 | TRBD1 | TGTGCCAGCAGTTTCTCAGGGGGGGCTGAAGAAAAACTGTTTTTT | CASSFSGGAEEKLFF
TRBJ1-4 | few | TRBV10-3 | NA | TGTGCCATCAGTGGAAAGGAGAATGAAAAACTGTTTTTT | CAISGKENEKLFF
TRBJ2-1 | NA | TRBV20-1 | NA | TGCAGTGCTAGGGGCCGGGAGAGGCGTAGGAATGAGCAGTTCTTC | CSARGRERRRNEQFF
TRBJ2-5 | many | TRBV7-8 | NA | TGTGCCAGCAGTCGCCGGCCGGACCCCGGGCAAGAGACCCAGTACTTC | CASSRRPDPGQETQYF
TRBJ1-4 | NA | TRBV15 | NA | TGTGCCACCAGCAGAGATCCCAGGAGGGGTTGGGTTGAAAAACTGTTTTTT | CATSRDPRRGWVEKLFF
TRBJ2-1 | NA | TRBV6-2/TRBV6-3 | NA | TGTGCCAGCAGTGAGGGAGTATCCAATGAGCAGTTCTTC | CASSEGVSNEQFF
TRBJ2-5 | NA | TRBV6-1 | NA | TGTGCCAGCAGTGAAAGAGGGGGCCAAGAGACCCAGTACTTC | CASSERGGQETQYF
TRBJ1-5 | many | TRBV7-8 | NA | TGTGCCAGCAGCGTGACAGGCCGTGGCAATCAGCCCCAGCATTTT | CASSVTGRGNQPQHF
TRBJ1-6 | NA | TRBV4-1 | NA | TGCGCCAGCAGCCAAGACCCGGGACTAGATAATTCACCCCTCCACTTT | CASSQDPGLDNSPLHF
TRBJ2-1 | NA | TRBV7-2 | TRBD1 | TGTGCCAGCAGTTTTAATACAGGGGAGAATGAGCAGTTCTTC | CASSFNTGENEQFF
TRBJ1-1 | few | TRBV7-2 | NA | TGTGCCAGCAGCTTAGTTCGAGGATACACTGAAGCTTTCTTT | CASSLVRGYTEAFF
TRBJ2-3 | many | TRBV6-6 | TRBD2 | TGTGCCAGCAGTTACGGGACTAGTTGGTCTGGACCCTCCACAGATACGCAGTATTTT | CASSYGTSWSGPSTDTQYF
TRBJ1-2 | few | TRBV20-1 | NA | TGCAGTGCTTTTTACGGGGAGCGATCCCTACTCTTC | CSAFYGERSLLF
TRBJ2-3 | once | TRBV20-1 | NA | TGCAGTGGAACCCGAGACTGGACGGCCCGCACAGATACGCAGTATTTT | CSGTRDWTARTDTQYF